Described below is a single T cell receptor (beta chain) sequence and its context. Its antigen remains unidentified. These data originate in a study of T cell repertoires in cytomegalovirus infection. About the study: Both recently identified HLA-C-restricted and well-studied HLA-B-restricted CMV epitopes were used in the study. Regarding the study as a whole: Dominant in the ex vivo response were TCR beta clonotypes restricted by HLA-C and specific for CMV.

TCRdb passed the reads through MiXCR, listing each CDR3 protein once. The repertoire holds about 470,000 distinct CDR3 sequences, with under 55% as singletons. CDR3 length: 16 amino acids. Trimming stripped 6 bases from V and 0 bases from J, with 16 bases between. Germline V gene data show CDR1 as MNHNY and CDR2 as SVGAGI (reference sequence). J is TRBJ2-3 and V is TRBV6-6, with no clear D. This material consisted of cultured PBMCs, taken from culture after CMV antigen stimulation. This clonotype was sampled from a human donor in good health (CMV status not recorded). Some clones in this sample may be carry-over from other donors' samples. The CDR3 DNA is TGTGCCAGCAGCCCCCGGTGGTTAACTAGCACAGATACGCAGTATTTT. Protein product: CASSPRWLTSTDTQYF.